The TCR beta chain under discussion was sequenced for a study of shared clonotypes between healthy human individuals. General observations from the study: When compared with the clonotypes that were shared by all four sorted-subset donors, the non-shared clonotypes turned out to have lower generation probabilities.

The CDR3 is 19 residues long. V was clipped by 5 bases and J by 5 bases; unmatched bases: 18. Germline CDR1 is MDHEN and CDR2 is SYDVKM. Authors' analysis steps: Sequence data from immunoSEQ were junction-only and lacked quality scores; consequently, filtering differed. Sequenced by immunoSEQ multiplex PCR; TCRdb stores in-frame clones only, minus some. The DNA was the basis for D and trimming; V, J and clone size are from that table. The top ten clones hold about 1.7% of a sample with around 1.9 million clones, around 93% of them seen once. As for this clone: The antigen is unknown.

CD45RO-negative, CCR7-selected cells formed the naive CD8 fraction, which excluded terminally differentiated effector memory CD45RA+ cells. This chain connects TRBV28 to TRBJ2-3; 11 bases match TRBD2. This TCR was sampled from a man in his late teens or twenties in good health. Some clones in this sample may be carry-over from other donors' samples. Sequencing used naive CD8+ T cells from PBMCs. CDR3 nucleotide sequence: TGTGCCAGCAGTCAAATAGGGGGACTAGCGGCCGCACTAGGAGATACGCAGTATTTT. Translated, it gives CASSQIGGLAAALGDTQYF. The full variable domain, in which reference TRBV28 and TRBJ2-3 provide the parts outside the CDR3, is DVKVTQSSRYLVKRTGEKVFLECVQDMDHENMFWYRQDPGLGLRLIYFSYDVKMKEKGDIPEGYSVSREKKERFSLILESASTNQTSMYLCASSQIGGLAAALGDTQYFGPGTRLTVL.